The next 2 T cell receptor beta chains were all read from a single sample in a study of chemoradiotherapy in HPV16-positive cancers. Sequencing used immunoSEQ multiplex PCR; TCRdb keeps in-frame clones, though not all of them. The sample yields some 4,200 clones, 60% to 80% seen once. The material was obtained from a patient who underwent chemoradiotherapy. The receptors derive from a human donor with HPV-associated anogenital cancer.

The chain has TRBV14 and TRBJ1-2; D might be TRBD1 (6 bases). Per the germline V gene, CDR1 is SGHDN and CDR2 is FVKESK. Trimming removed 4 bases at V and 5 bases at J, with 8 bases between. CDR3 length equals 12 residues. CDR3 nucleotide sequence: TGTGCCAGCAGCCCCGGACAGTATGGCTACACCTTC. This codes for CASSPGQYGYTF.

The chain couples TRBV29-1 to TRBJ2-7, with 7 bases fitting TRBD1. The CDR3 has 11 amino acids. The junction had 0 bases not matched to a gene; V was cut back by 1 base and J by 6 bases. Germline V gene data show CDR1 as SQVTM and CDR2 as ANQGSEA. The CDR3 DNA follows: TGCAGCGTTGAAGGGACAGGCGAGCAGTACTTC. Translating it yields CSVEGTGEQYF.